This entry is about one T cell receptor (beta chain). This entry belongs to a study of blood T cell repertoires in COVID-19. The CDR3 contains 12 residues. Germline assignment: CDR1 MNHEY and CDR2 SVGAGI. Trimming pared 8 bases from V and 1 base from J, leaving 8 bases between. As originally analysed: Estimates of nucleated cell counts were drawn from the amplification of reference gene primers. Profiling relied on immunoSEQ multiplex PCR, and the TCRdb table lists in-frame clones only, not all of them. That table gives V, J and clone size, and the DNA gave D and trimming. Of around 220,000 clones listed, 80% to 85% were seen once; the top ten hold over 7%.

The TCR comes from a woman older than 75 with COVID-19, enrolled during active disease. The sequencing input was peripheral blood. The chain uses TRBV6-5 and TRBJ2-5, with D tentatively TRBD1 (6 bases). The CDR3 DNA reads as TGTGCCAGCGGACAGAGCCAAGAGACCCAGTACTTC. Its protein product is CASGQSQETQYF.